This T cell receptor beta chain is drawn from a study of human T cells and chemical hapten exposure. TCRdb used MiXCR to reprocess the RACE reads, holding one entry per CDR3 protein. The top ten hold approximately 1.3% of the sample, which has tens of thousands of distinct CDR3 sequences, around 7% seen once. Germline-derived CDR1 and CDR2 are LGHDT and YNNKEL (reference sequence). The CDR3 contains 15 residues. Trimming left V 4 bases short and J 0 bases short, with 10 bases between. This clonotype was detected only a few times. The time point was: patch test 2, 6 weeks after DPC sensitization. Treatment given: therapeutic diphenylcyclopropenone sensitization with weekly scalp DPC.

V and J are TRBV3-1 and TRBJ1-3; no clear D. Sequencing used whole blood, obtained in connection with sensitization to the hapten diphenylcyclopropenone (DPC). This TCR was sampled from a woman aged 25-40 years with alopecia areata. Some clones in this sample may be carry-over from other donors' samples. The CDR3 bases are TGTGCCAGCAGCCCTCGACATAGCTCTGGAAACACCATATATTTT. Protein sequence: CASSPRHSSGNTIYF.